Each of the 11 T cell receptor beta chains below was sequenced from the same sample in a study of OX40 agonist ivuxolimab in advanced cancers. Sequencing used immunoSEQ multiplex PCR; TCRdb keeps in-frame clones, though not all of them. The table records about 82,000 clones, over 80% of them present only once. Specimen: CD4+ or CD8+ T cells sorted from blood, collected in a trial of the OX40 agonist ivuxolimab. These receptors all come from an adult with an advanced solid tumor such as melanoma, head and neck, liver or kidney cancer.

The gene calls are TRBV2 and TRBJ1-2, with D perhaps TRBD1 (5 bases). The CDR3 has 15 amino acids. Deletions cut 6 bases from V and 1 base from J, with 15 bases between. The germline CDR1 and CDR2 sequences are SNHLY and FYNNEI. CDR3 sequence reads: CASRPGTNNNYGYTF. CDR3 nucleotides: TGTGCCAGCAGGCCAGGGACCAACAATAACTATGGCTACACCTTC. Together with reference TRBV2 and TRBJ1-2, the CDR3 gives the full variable domain: EPEVTQTPSHQVTQMGQEVILRCVPISNHLYFYWYRQILGQKVEFLVSFYNNEISEKSEIFDDQFSVERPDGSNFTLKIRSTKLEDSAMYFCASRPGTNNNYGYTFGSGTRLTVV.

This chain links TRBV7-2 with TRBJ2-5; 12 nucleotides match TRBD2. Trimming cost V 1 base and J 2 bases; bases outside gene matches: 2. From germline, CDR1 is SGHTA and CDR2 FQGNSA. The CDR3 contains 16 residues. This CDR3 is CASSLDLAGGQETQYF. The CDR3 nucleotides read TGTGCCAGCAGCTTAGACCTAGCGGGGGGGCAAGAGACCCAGTACTTC.

This chain connects TRBV9 to TRBJ1-5; D gene unclear. V lost 2 bases and J lost 5, with 14 bases in between. The CDR3 contains 15 residues. The germline gives CDR1 SGDLS, CDR2 YYNGEE. CDR3 DNA: TGTGCCAGCAGCGTGAGTCCGTCGATCGATCAGCCCCAGCATTTT. Protein sequence: CASSVSPSIDQPQHF.

This rearrangement joins TRBV4-3 to TRBJ1-2; perhaps TRBD1 as D (5 bases). Germline values: CDR1 LGHNA, CDR2 YSLEER. This CDR3 is built from 15 residues. With 2 bases removed from V and 4 bases from J, the gap between germline ends came to 14 bases. CDR3 coding DNA: TGCGCCAGCAGCCAAAATCAGGGTGGGGGCTATGGCTACACCTTC. Residues: CASSQNQGGGYGYTF.

The chain recombines TRBV19 with TRBJ2-6; D unresolved. V dropped 6 bases and J dropped 4 bases, with 10 bases sitting between them. Germline CDR1 and CDR2: LNHDA and SQIVND (reference sequence). This CDR3 region has 14 residues. The CDR3 spells CASSGGSGANVLTF. Here the CDR3 DNA reads TGTGCCAGTAGCGGCGGTTCGGGGGCCAACGTCCTGACTTTC.

V is TRBV18 and J is TRBJ2-7; D remains ambiguous. Germline V gene sequence: CDR1 KGHSH, CDR2 LQKENI. CDR3 length equals 14 residues. With 2 bases removed from V and 5 bases from J, the gap between germline ends came to 13 bases. CDR3 bases: TGTGCCAGCTCACCAAATTCACAGTCTGACGAGCAGTACTTC. Translation: CASSPNSQSDEQYF. The full variable domain, with the rest looked up from reference TRBV18 and TRBJ2-7, is NAGVMQNPRHLVRRRGQEARLRCSPMKGHSHVYWYRQLPEEGLKFMVYLQKENIIDESGMPKERFSAEFPKEGPSILRIQQVVRGDSAAYFCASSPNSQSDEQYFGPGTRLTVT.

This chain uses TRBV7-9 with TRBJ1-4; possible D gene TRBD1, 5 bases. Trimming stripped 5 bases from V and 0 bases from J, with 13 bases between. Germline values: CDR1 SEHNR, CDR2 FQNEAQ (reference sequence). CDR3 length equals 16 residues. The CDR3 reads CASSQGRGATNEKLFF. The CDR3 bases are TGTGCCAGCAGCCAGGGACGTGGCGCAACTAATGAAAAACTGTTTTTT.

By sample fraction, this clone is medium-sized (0.01 to 0.1%). The V gene is TRBV13, the J gene TRBJ2-7; D unresolved. Trimming stripped 8 bases from V and 4 bases from J, with 18 bases between. The CDR3 is 14 residues long. Germline V gives CDR1 PRHDT, CDR2 FYEKMQ (reference sequence). The chain's CDR3 is CASSSPWSRYEQYF. In nucleotides, the CDR3 is TGTGCCAGCTCTTCCCCGTGGAGTAGGTACGAGCAGTACTTC. Complete variable domain (other parts from reference TRBV13 and TRBJ2-7): AAGVIQSPRHLIKEKRETATLKCYPIPRHDTVYWYQQGPGQDPQFLISFYEKMQSDKGSIPDRFSAQQFSDYHSELNMSSLELGDSALYFCASSSPWSRYEQYFGPGTRLTVT.

This clone was counted only a few times. V is TRBV19 and J is TRBJ1-5; no reliable D call. Germline V gene sequence: CDR1 LNHDA, CDR2 SQIVND (reference sequence). The CDR3 loop spans 15 amino acids. Trimming removed 3 bases from V and 1 base from J, with 10 bases in between. The CDR3 loop reads CASSIRVGSNQPQHF. The CDR3 DNA is TGTGCCAGTAGTATTCGAGTGGGGAGCAATCAGCCCCAGCATTTT. The full variable domain, completed using reference TRBV19 and TRBJ1-5, is DGGITQSPKYLFRKEGQNVTLSCEQNLNHDAMYWYRQDPGQGLRLIYYSQIVNDFQKGDIAEGYSVSREKKESFPLTVTSAQKNPTAFYLCASSIRVGSNQPQHFGDGTRLSIL.

V usage is TRBV10-3 and J usage is TRBJ2-3; D is perhaps TRBD1 (6 bases). Per germline, CDR1 ENHRY and CDR2 SYGVKD. The CDR3 loop spans 16 amino acids. Between the trimmed V and J ends, which lost 2 bases and 2 bases, there was a span of 14 bases. The CDR3 sequence is CAISEPQGLHTDTQYF. CDR3 sequence (DNA): TGTGCCATCAGTGAGCCACAGGGCCTTCACACAGATACGCAGTATTTT.

The chain links TRBV7-2 to TRBJ2-5, with a possible D match to TRBD2 (5 bases). The germline V gene has CDR1 SGHTA and CDR2 FQGNSA. Trimming pared 1 base from V and 3 bases from J, leaving 9 bases between. The CDR3 extends over 14 amino acids. CDR3 amino acids: CASSLVGLEETQYF. The CDR3 DNA reads as TGTGCCAGCAGCTTAGTCGGACTTGAAGAGACCCAGTACTTC.